This T cell receptor beta chain was identified in a study of blood T cell repertoires in COVID-19. At the level of the study: Material from acute and convalescent COVID-19 was sourced from the United States, Italy and Spain. PBMCs, B-cell-depleted T cells, or T cells provided the cDNA or gDNA that made up the material.

Per the original data handling: The authors estimated nucleated cell counts from reference gene primer amplification. Profiling relied on immunoSEQ multiplex PCR, and the TCRdb table lists in-frame clones only, not all of them. That table gives V, J and clone size, and the DNA gave D and trimming. The sample includes 150,000 or so clones, approximately 80% of them seen just once. This CDR3 is built from 15 residues. Per germline, CDR1 LGHDT and CDR2 YNNKEL (reference sequence). V gave up 1 base and J gave up 0 bases, with 8 bases separating them. This rearrangement joins TRBV3-1 (or the pseudogene TRBV3-2) to TRBJ2-3, with D uncertain. The receptor's source is a woman aged 55-70 years with acute or convalescent COVID-19. Sequenced: peripheral blood. CDR3 nucleotides: TGTGCCAGCAGCCAAGGATTTACTAGCACAGATACGCAGTATTTT. Its translation is CASSQGFTSTDTQYF.